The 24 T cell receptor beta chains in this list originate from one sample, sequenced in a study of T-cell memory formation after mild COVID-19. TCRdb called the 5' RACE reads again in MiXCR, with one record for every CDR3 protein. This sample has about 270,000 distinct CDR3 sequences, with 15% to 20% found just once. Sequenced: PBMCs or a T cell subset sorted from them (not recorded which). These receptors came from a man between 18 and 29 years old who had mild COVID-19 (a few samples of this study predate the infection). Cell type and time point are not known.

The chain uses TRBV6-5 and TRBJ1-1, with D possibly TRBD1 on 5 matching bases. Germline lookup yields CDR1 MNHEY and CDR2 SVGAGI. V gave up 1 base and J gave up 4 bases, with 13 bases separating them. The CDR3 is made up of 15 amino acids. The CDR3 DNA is TGTGCCAGCAGTTACTTCGGGGGGGGTGGCACTGAAGCTTTCTTT. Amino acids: CASSYFGGGGTEAFF.

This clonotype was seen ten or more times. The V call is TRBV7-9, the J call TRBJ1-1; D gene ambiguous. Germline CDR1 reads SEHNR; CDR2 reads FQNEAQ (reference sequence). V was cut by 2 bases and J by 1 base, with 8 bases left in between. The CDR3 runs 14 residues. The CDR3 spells CASSLRQANTEAFF. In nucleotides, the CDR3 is TGTGCCAGCAGCTTAAGGCAGGCGAACACTGAAGCTTTCTTT.

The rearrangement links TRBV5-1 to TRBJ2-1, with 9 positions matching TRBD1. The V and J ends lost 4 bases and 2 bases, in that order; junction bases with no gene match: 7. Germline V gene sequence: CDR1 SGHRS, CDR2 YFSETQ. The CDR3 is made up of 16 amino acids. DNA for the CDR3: TGCGCCAGCAGCCCGGCCGGGACAGGGACCTACAATGAGCAGTTCTTC. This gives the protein CASSPAGTGTYNEQFF.

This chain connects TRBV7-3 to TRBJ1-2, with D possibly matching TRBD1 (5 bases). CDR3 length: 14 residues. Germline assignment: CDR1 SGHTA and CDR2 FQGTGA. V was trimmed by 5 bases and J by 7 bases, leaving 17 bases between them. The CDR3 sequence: CASSPSGGGGGYTF. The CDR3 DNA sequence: TGTGCCAGCAGCCCCTCCGGGGGAGGAGGTGGCTACACCTTC.

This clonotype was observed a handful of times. The CDR3 reads CASSQETGHAYEQYF. In DNA, the CDR3 is TGCGCCAGCAGCCAAGAGACAGGGCACGCTTACGAGCAGTACTTC. The rearrangement joins TRBV4-3 to TRBJ2-7; 7 nucleotides agree with TRBD1. Trimming removed 0 bases from V and 4 bases from J; junction bases left unmatched: 6. The germline gives CDR1 LGHNA, CDR2 YSLEER. CDR3 length equals 15 residues.

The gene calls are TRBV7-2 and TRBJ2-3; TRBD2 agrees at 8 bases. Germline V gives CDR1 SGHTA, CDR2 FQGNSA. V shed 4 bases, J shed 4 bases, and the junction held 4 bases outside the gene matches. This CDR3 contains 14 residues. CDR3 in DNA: TGTGCCAGCAGCTCGGGGGGGGACGCAGATACGCAGTATTTT. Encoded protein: CASSSGGDADTQYF.

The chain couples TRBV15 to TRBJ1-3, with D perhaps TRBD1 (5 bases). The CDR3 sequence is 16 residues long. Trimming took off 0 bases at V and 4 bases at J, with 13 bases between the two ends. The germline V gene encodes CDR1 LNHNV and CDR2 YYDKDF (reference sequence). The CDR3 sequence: CATSRDQQVKGNTIYF. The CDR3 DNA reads TGTGCCACCAGCAGAGATCAACAGGTGAAGGGAAACACCATATATTTT.

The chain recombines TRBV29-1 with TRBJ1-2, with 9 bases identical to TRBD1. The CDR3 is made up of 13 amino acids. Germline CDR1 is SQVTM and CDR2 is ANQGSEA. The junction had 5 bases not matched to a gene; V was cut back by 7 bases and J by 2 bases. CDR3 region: CSAGQGPNYGYTF. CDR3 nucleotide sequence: TGCAGCGCCGGACAGGGGCCAAACTATGGCTACACCTTC.

This chain's CDR3 is CRAGNQETQYF. CDR3 in DNA: TGCAGGGCTGGAAACCAAGAGACCCAGTACTTC. The chain combines TRBV20-1 with TRBJ2-5, with unresolved D. In germline, CDR1 is DFQATT, CDR2 SNEGSKA (reference sequence). The CDR3 is 11 residues long.

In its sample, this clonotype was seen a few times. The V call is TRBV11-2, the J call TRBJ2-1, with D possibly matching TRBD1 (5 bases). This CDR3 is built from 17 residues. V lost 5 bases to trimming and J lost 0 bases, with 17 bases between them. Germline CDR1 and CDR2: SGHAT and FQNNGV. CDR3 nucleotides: TGTGCCAGCAGCCCCATCGGCAGGGCCAGCTCCTACAATGAGCAGTTCTTC. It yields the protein CASSPIGRASSYNEQFF.

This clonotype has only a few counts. As DNA, the CDR3 is TGTGCCAGCAGTTTATCGGCTGGGGAACAAGAGACCCAGTACTTC. Its protein product is CASSLSAGEQETQYF. This rearrangement joins TRBV27 to TRBJ2-5; no firm D call. Germline V CDR1 and CDR2: MNHEY, SMNVEV (reference sequence). The CDR3 totals 15 residues. Trimming took 0 bases from V and 2 from J, leaving 10 bases between them.

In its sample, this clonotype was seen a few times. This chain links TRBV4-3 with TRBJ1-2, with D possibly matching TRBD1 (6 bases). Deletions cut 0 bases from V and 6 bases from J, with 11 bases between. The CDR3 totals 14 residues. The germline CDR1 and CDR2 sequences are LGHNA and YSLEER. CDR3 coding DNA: TGCGCCAGCAGCCAAGATCGGGGGGCTGATGGCTACACCTTC. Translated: CASSQDRGADGYTF.

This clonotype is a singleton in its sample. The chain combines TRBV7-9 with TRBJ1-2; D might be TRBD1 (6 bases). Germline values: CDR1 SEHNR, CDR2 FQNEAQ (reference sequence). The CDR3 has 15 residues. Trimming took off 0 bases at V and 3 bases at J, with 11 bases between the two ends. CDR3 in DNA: TGTGCCAGCAGCTTAGCCCCAGGGGCGTACTATGGCTACACCTTC. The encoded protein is CASSLAPGAYYGYTF.

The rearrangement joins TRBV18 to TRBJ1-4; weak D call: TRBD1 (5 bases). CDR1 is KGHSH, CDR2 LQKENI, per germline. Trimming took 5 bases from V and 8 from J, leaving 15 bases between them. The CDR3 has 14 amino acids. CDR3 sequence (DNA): TGTGCCAGCTCAACATACAGGAGCAGCGAAAAACTGTTTTTT. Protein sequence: CASSTYRSSEKLFF.

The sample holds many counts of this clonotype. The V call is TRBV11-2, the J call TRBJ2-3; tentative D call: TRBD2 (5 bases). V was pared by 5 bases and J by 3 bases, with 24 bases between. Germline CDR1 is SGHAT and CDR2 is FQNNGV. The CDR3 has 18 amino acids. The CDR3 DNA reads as TGTGCCAGCAGCCAGAGGGTCGGGCTTACCCTAGGGACAGATACGCAGTATTTT. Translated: CASSQRVGLTLGTDTQYF.

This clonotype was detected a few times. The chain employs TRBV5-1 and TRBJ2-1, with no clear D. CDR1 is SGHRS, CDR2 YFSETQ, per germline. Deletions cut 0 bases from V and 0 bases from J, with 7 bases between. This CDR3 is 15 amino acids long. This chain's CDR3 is CASSLVGDSYNEQFF. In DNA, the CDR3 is TGCGCCAGCAGCTTGGTGGGTGACTCCTACAATGAGCAGTTCTTC.

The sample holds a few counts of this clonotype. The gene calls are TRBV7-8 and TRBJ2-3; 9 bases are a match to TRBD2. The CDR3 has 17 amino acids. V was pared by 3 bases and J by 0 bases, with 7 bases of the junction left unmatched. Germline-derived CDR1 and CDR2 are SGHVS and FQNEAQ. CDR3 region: CASSFATSGPSTDTQYF. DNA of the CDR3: TGTGCCAGCAGCTTCGCAACTAGCGGGCCTAGCACAGATACGCAGTATTTT.

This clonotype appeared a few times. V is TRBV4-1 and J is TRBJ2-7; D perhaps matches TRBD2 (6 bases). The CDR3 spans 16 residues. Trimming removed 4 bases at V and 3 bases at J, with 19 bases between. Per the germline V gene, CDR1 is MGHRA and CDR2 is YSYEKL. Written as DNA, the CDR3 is TGCGCCAGCAGCCCTACGCTTACTAGCTTACTCTACGAGCAGTACTTC. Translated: CASSPTLTSLLYEQYF.

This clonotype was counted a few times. CDR3 nucleotides: TGCGCCAGCAGCCAAGGGACAGGGGGCGCGTATGGCTACACCTTC. Its translation is CASSQGTGGAYGYTF. The genes are TRBV5-1 and TRBJ1-2; 12 nucleotides line up with TRBD1. V was pared by 4 bases and J by 5 bases, with 6 bases of the junction left unmatched. Germline CDR1 reads SGHRS; CDR2 reads YFSETQ. The CDR3 length is 15 residues.

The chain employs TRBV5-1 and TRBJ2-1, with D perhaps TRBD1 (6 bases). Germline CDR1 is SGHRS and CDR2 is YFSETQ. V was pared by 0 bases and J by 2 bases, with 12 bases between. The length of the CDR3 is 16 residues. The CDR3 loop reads CASSLGGLQAYNEQFF. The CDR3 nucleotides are TGCGCCAGCAGCTTGGGGGGGCTACAGGCCTACAATGAGCAGTTCTTC.

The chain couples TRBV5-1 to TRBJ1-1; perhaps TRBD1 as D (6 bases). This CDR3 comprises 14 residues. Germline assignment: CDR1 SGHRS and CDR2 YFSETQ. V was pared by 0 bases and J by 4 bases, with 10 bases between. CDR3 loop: CASSLDRASTEAFF. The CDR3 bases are TGCGCCAGCAGCTTGGACAGGGCGAGCACTGAAGCTTTCTTT. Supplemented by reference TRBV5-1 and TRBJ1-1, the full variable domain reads KAGVTQTPRYLIKTRGQQVTLSCSPISGHRSVSWYQQTPGQGLQFLFEYFSETQRNKGNFPGRFSGRQFSNSRSEMNVSTLELGDSALYLCASSLDRASTEAFFGQGTRLTVV.

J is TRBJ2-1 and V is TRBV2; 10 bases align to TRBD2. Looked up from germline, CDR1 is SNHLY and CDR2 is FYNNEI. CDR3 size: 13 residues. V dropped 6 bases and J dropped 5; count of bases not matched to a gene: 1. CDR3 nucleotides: TGTGCCAGCAGGAGCGGGGGGGACAATGAGCAGTTCTTC. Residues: CASRSGGDNEQFF.

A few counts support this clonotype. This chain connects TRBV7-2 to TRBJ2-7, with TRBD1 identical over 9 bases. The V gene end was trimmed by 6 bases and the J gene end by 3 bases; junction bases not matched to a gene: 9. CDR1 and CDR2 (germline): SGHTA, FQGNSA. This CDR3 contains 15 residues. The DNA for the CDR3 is TGTGCCAGCAGAACGGGACAGGGAGGTTTCTACGAGCAGTACTTC. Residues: CASRTGQGGFYEQYF.

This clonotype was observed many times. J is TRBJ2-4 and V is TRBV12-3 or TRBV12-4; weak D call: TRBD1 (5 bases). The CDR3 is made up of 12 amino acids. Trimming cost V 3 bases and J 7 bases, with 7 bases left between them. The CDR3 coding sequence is TGTGCCAGCAGTTTCCAGGGTAACATTCAGTACTTC. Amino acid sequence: CASSFQGNIQYF.